Below are 27 T cell receptor beta chains sequenced from a single sample in a study of multiple sclerosis patients with progressive multifocal leukoencephalopathy. The method was immunoSEQ multiplex PCR; TCRdb's version includes in-frame clones alone and lacks a portion of them. The table lists approximately 27,000 clones, 88% of them singletons. The time point is: before natalizumab initiation. The sequencing sample was made of PBMCs. Receptors originate from a human donor with multiple sclerosis.

This rearrangement joins TRBV2 to TRBJ2-3; 7 bases agree with TRBD1. This CDR3 contains 15 residues. V shed 4 bases and J 0 bases; nucleotides not matched to a gene: 4. Per germline, CDR1 SNHLY and CDR2 FYNNEI. In nucleotides, the CDR3 is TGTGCCAGCAGTGTACACAGGGGCAGCACAGATACGCAGTATTTT. Its translation is CASSVHRGSTDTQYF. Drawing the rest from reference TRBV2 and TRBJ2-3, the complete variable domain is EPEVTQTPSHQVTQMGQEVILRCVPISNHLYFYWYRQILGQKVEFLVSFYNNEISEKSEIFDDQFSVERPDGSNFTLKIRSTKLEDSAMYFCASSVHRGSTDTQYFGPGTRLTVL.

The chain is built from TRBV20-1 and TRBJ2-3, with unresolved D. This CDR3 contains 11 residues. With 1 base removed from V and 6 bases from J, the gap between germline ends came to 5 bases. CDR1 is DFQATT, CDR2 SNEGSKA, per germline (reference sequence). CDR3 protein: CSARGPDTQYF. For the CDR3, the DNA is TGCAGTGCTAGAGGACCCGATACGCAGTATTTT.

The V call is TRBV4-1, the J call TRBJ2-5; weak D call: TRBD2 (5 bases). The CDR3 runs 16 residues. CDR1 MGHRA and CDR2 YSYEKL come from the germline V gene. Deletions cut 4 bases from V and 4 bases from J, with 19 bases between. This CDR3 reads CASSLGLAGGRETQYF. In DNA, the CDR3 is TGCGCCAGCAGCCTGGGATTGGCGGGTGGACGAGAGACCCAGTACTTC.

This chain uses TRBV7-6 with TRBJ2-3, with 9 bases aligning to TRBD1. The CDR3 sequence is 16 residues long. Germline loops: CDR1 SGHVS, CDR2 FNYEAQ. Trimming removed 3 bases from V and 8 bases from J; junction bases left unmatched: 12. The CDR3 sequence is CASSFYRDREKGTQYF. The CDR3 DNA reads TGTGCCAGCAGCTTCTACCGGGACAGGGAGAAGGGTACGCAGTATTTT.

The chain couples TRBV5-1 to TRBJ2-3, with D perhaps matching TRBD2 (6 bases). There are 15 residues in the CDR3. Germline V gives CDR1 SGHRS, CDR2 YFSETQ. V lost 2 bases to trimming and J lost 2 bases, with 12 bases between them. CDR3 loop: CASSFSGRATDTQYF. The CDR3, as DNA: TGCGCCAGCAGCTTTAGCGGTAGGGCCACAGATACGCAGTATTTT.

This clone has more than one count but fewer than ten. Other DNA sequences in the same sample also yield this CDR3. J is TRBJ2-1 and V is TRBV6-4; TRBD2 matches at 9 bases. V shed 3 bases and J 0 bases; nucleotides not matched to a gene: 0. Germline V gene data show CDR1 as MRHNA and CDR2 as SNTAGT. The CDR3 totals 15 residues. The CDR3 spells CASSERGGSYNEQFF. CDR3 nucleotide sequence: TGTGCCAGCAGTGAGCGGGGGGGCTCCTACAATGAGCAGTTCTTC.

The chain couples TRBV7-9 to TRBJ1-2; tentatively, D is TRBD1 (5 bases). The CDR3 loop spans 14 amino acids. V was cut by 3 bases and J by 3 bases, with 11 bases left in between. Germline V gene sequence: CDR1 SEHNR, CDR2 FQNEAQ (reference sequence). The CDR3 loop is CASSFAGGDYGYTF. CDR3 DNA sequence: TGTGCCAGCAGCTTCGCGGGGGGAGACTATGGCTACACCTTC.

V is TRBV2 and J is TRBJ1-5; a possible D gene is TRBD1 (5 bases). The germline V gene encodes CDR1 SNHLY and CDR2 FYNNEI. The CDR3 sequence is 15 residues long. V lost 7 bases to trimming and J lost 7 bases, with 20 bases between them. DNA for the CDR3: TGTGCCAGCACCCCGGGGCTCGGGGGGGACCAGCCCCAGCATTTT. This gives the protein CASTPGLGGDQPQHF.

The chain employs TRBV30 and TRBJ2-4; 12 bases agree with TRBD1. This CDR3 comprises 17 residues. The J segment lost 6 bases and the V segment lost 1 base, leaving 10 bases of the junction unmatched. Germline assignment: CDR1 GTSNPN and CDR2 SVGIG (reference sequence). The CDR3 DNA is TGTGCCTGGAGTGACCGGGACAGGGGGCGCGGATTAAACATTCAGTACTTC. Residues: CAWSDRDRGRGLNIQYF.

This chain connects TRBV5-1 to TRBJ1-2; D call uncertain. The V end was cut by 0 bases, the J end by 4 bases, with 4 bases between. This CDR3 has 12 residues. Germline CDR1 reads SGHRS; CDR2 reads YFSETQ. This chain's CDR3 is CASSLGTYGYTF. The CDR3, as DNA: TGCGCCAGCAGCTTGGGGACCTATGGCTACACCTTC.

The V call is TRBV7-6, the J call TRBJ1-1; D not certain. CDR1 is SGHVS and CDR2 is FNYEAQ in the germline V gene. The CDR3 runs to 13 residues. V was clipped by 3 bases and J by 1 base, with 6 bases between them. CDR3 DNA: TGTGCCAGCAGCTTCCCAGGGAACACTGAAGCTTTCTTT. Amino acids: CASSFPGNTEAFF.

This chain uses TRBV6-6 with TRBJ2-4; the D gene is possibly TRBD2 (5 bases). The CDR3 is 13 amino acids. Germline V gene sequence: CDR1 MNHNY, CDR2 SVGAGI (reference sequence). Trimming took 5 bases from V and 5 from J, leaving 10 bases between them. For the CDR3, the DNA is TGTGCCAGCAGTCGGAGGAACGAAAACATTCAGTACTTC. This translates into CASSRRNENIQYF.

This clone was found once. The V and J genes are TRBV7-2 and TRBJ1-1; D possibly corresponds to TRBD1 (5 bases). Trimming removed 1 base at V and 1 base at J, with 10 bases between. CDR1 SGHTA and CDR2 FQGNSA come from the germline V gene. The CDR3 loop spans 15 amino acids. The CDR3 DNA follows: TGTGCCAGCAGCTTAGAGAGGCAGGGGAACACTGAAGCTTTCTTT. Its protein product is CASSLERQGNTEAFF.

This clone was seen once. The chain links TRBV19 to TRBJ1-2; perhaps TRBD1 as D (5 bases). There are 15 residues in the CDR3. Germline V gene data show CDR1 as LNHDA and CDR2 as SQIVND (reference sequence). Trimming removed 5 bases at V and 0 bases at J, with 13 bases between. CDR3: CASSPWDRSNYGYTF. The CDR3, as DNA: TGTGCCAGTAGTCCCTGGGACCGCTCTAACTATGGCTACACCTTC.

The chain has TRBV13 and TRBJ2-3; D unresolved. This CDR3 contains 17 residues. Germline V gene lookup returns CDR1 PRHDT and CDR2 FYEKMQ (reference sequence). V dropped 5 bases and J dropped 2 bases, with 20 bases sitting between them. DNA for the CDR3: TGTGCCAGCAGCCTCCCTGCGAGGCTAGACTTCACAGATACGCAGTATTTT. Translation: CASSLPARLDFTDTQYF.

The chain employs TRBV11-1 and TRBJ2-3; D possibly corresponds to TRBD2 (5 bases). Germline lookup yields CDR1 SGHAT and CDR2 FQDESV (reference sequence). The CDR3 is 14 residues long. Trimming removed 6 bases from V and 2 bases from J, with 12 bases in between. The CDR3 nucleotides are TGTGCCAGCAGTCTTGACGGGGACACAGATACGCAGTATTTT. Encoded protein: CASSLDGDTDTQYF.

The chain recombines TRBV10-3 with TRBJ2-5; D is undetermined. This CDR3 has 15 amino acids. V was cut by 2 bases and J by 3 bases, with 13 bases left in between. Germline assignment: CDR1 ENHRY and CDR2 SYGVKD. CDR3 in DNA: TGTGCCATCAGTGAGAGGGTCTACAAGGAAGAGACCCAGTACTTC. Amino acids: CAISERVYKEETQYF.

This clone occurred a few times. The V and J genes are TRBV7-2 and TRBJ2-7; D perhaps matches TRBD1 (5 bases). The CDR3 length is 16 residues. V dropped 2 bases and J dropped 3 bases, with 17 bases sitting between them. Germline values: CDR1 SGHTA, CDR2 FQGNSA. CDR3 nucleotide sequence: TGTGCCAGCAGCTTAAGTGGGGCAGGGCTGGGCTACGAGCAGTACTTC. Translating gives CASSLSGAGLGYEQYF.

There are a few counts of this clone. The chain links TRBV7-3 to TRBJ2-2, with 7 nucleotides matching TRBD2. Germline assignment: CDR1 SGHTA and CDR2 FQGTGA. V shed 5 bases, J shed 3 bases, and the junction held 6 bases outside the gene matches. CDR3 size: 15 residues. The CDR3 DNA follows: TGTGCCAGCAGCCTGGCTGCGGGGGACACCGGGGAGCTGTTTTTT. Amino acids: CASSLAAGDTGELFF.

The V gene is TRBV10-3, the J gene TRBJ1-1; D may be TRBD1 (5 bases). The V gene lost 6 bases and the J gene lost 3 bases, with 11 bases spanning the gap. CDR3 length: 13 amino acids. Per germline, CDR1 ENHRY and CDR2 SYGVKD. The CDR3 DNA reads as TGTGCCATCAGAAGCAGGGAGGACACTGAAGCTTTCTTT. Amino acid sequence: CAIRSREDTEAFF.

The V call is TRBV27, the J call TRBJ1-5; no reliable D call. CDR3 length equals 17 residues. Germline loops: CDR1 MNHEY, CDR2 SMNVEV (reference sequence). Trimming removed 5 bases at V and 6 bases at J, with 23 bases between. DNA for the CDR3: TGTGCCAGCAGTGGTGTACTGCCCCTAGGTTTACGTCAGCCCCAGCATTTT. Its protein is CASSGVLPLGLRQPQHF.

This chain connects TRBV2 to TRBJ1-1, with D tentatively TRBD1 (5 bases). The CDR3 totals 15 residues. The V gene lost 11 bases and the J gene lost 4 bases, with 23 bases spanning the gap. Germline V CDR1 and CDR2: SNHLY, FYNNEI. CDR3 DNA: TGTGCCCACCGGGACGTCTTTAGGAGGGGCACTGAAGCTTTCTTT. It translates to CAHRDVFRRGTEAFF.

This clone was seen a single time. The V call is TRBV19, the J call TRBJ2-3, with TRBD1 matching 9 bases. This CDR3 spans 13 amino acids. Losses at the gene ends were 7 bases for V and 10 bases for J; bases not matched to a gene: 9. Germline values: CDR1 LNHDA, CDR2 SQIVND (reference sequence). The chain's CDR3 is CASNSGQGRPQYF. The CDR3 DNA is TGTGCCAGTAATTCGGGACAGGGAAGGCCGCAGTATTTT.

The chain couples TRBV7-4 to TRBJ1-1; 8 nucleotides align to TRBD1. The V gene's germline CDR1 is SGHVT and CDR2 SQSDAQ. This CDR3 has 15 residues. Trimming cost V 1 base and J 0 bases; bases outside gene matches: 1. CDR3 bases: TGTGCCAGCAGCTTAGGGGACAGGATGAACACTGAAGCTTTCTTT. Its translation is CASSLGDRMNTEAFF. Combining the CDR3 with reference TRBV7-4 and TRBJ1-1 gives the whole variable domain GAGVSQSPRYKVAKRGRDVALRCDSISGHVTLYWYRQTLGQGSEVLTYSQSDAQRDKSGRPSGRFSAERPERSVSTLKIQRTEQGDSAVYLCASSLGDRMNTEAFFGQGTRLTVV.

The gene calls are TRBV6-6 and TRBJ2-7; D unclear. The CDR3 spans 11 residues. Germline V gene sequence: CDR1 MNHNY, CDR2 SVGAGI (reference sequence). Trimming stripped 6 bases from V and 7 bases from J, with 10 bases between. This CDR3 reads CASSQQGEQYF. CDR3 in DNA: TGTGCCAGCAGCCAACAAGGAGAGCAGTACTTC.

The chain is built from TRBV7-6 and TRBJ2-1; 11 nucleotides line up with TRBD1. The CDR3 sequence is 15 residues long. With 5 bases clipped from V and 4 bases from J, the junction kept 4 bases outside the gene matches. Germline CDR1 reads SGHVS; CDR2 reads FNYEAQ. CDR3 nucleotides: TGTGCCAGCAGCGGACAGGGGGCGCGATACAATGAGCAGTTCTTC. Protein: CASSGQGARYNEQFF.

CDR3 protein: CASSFDMPQPQHF. The DNA of the CDR3 is TGCGCCAGCAGCTTCGACATGCCTCAGCCCCAGCATTTT. This rearrangement joins TRBV5-1 to TRBJ1-5; D not resolved. Germline CDR1 reads SGHRS; CDR2 reads YFSETQ. The CDR3 runs to 13 residues. Trimming pared 2 bases from V and 6 bases from J, leaving 9 bases between.